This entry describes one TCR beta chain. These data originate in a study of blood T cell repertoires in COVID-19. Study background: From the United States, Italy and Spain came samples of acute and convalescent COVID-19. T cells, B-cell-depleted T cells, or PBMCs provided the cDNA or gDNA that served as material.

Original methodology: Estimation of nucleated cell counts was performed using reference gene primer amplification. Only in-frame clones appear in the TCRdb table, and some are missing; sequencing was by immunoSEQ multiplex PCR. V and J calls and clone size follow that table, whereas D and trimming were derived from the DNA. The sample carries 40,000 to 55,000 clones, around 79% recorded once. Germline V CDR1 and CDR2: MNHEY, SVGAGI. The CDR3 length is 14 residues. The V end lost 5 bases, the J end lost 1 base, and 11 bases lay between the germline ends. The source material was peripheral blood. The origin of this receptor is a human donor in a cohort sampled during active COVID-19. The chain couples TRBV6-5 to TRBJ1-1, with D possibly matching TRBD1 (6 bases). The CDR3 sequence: CASSNGQKNTEAFF. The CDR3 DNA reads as TGTGCCAGCAGTAACGGACAGAAGAACACTGAAGCTTTCTTT.